One sample yielded the 23 T cell receptor beta chains listed below, sequenced in a study of cytomegalovirus exposure and HLA in healthy donors. 60 Vbeta and 13 Jbeta primers were used in PCR. Clones were sequenced by immunoSEQ multiplex PCR, and TCRdb holds only the in-frame ones, with some missing. This sample has 95,000 to 150,000 clones, with roughly 80% found just once. Sequencing was done on a sample of PBMCs. These TCRs come from a middle-aged woman in good health and CMV-seropositive.

This chain links TRBV28 with TRBJ2-7, with D perhaps matching TRBD2 (6 bases). CDR1 and CDR2 (germline): MDHEN, SYDVKM. Deletions cut 8 bases from V and 7 bases from J, with 18 bases between. CDR3 length: 13 amino acids. CDR3 in DNA: TGTGCCAGCGGACGCCTGGGACTGCCGGAGCAGTACTTC. Amino acids: CASGRLGLPEQYF.

A note on this clone: Other DNA sequences in the sample encode the same CDR3. The V gene is TRBV2, the J gene TRBJ1-6; possible D gene TRBD1, 5 bases. The V end was cut by 4 bases, the J end by 6 bases, with 10 bases between. The CDR3 is made up of 14 amino acids. Germline V gene data show CDR1 as SNHLY and CDR2 as FYNNEI. The CDR3 loop is CASSGQGTNSPLHF. The CDR3 bases are TGTGCCAGCAGTGGTCAGGGAACTAATTCACCCCTCCACTTT.

V usage is TRBV6-5 and J usage is TRBJ1-1, with D possibly TRBD1 on 6 matching bases. This CDR3 has 14 residues. The germline V gene encodes CDR1 MNHEY and CDR2 SVGAGI. The V and J ends lost 4 bases and 3 bases respectively, with 12 bases between them. The CDR3 here is CASSSQGRYTEAFF. The CDR3 coding sequence is TGTGCCAGCAGTTCACAGGGAAGGTACACTGAAGCTTTCTTT.

This clone was counted a few times. The rearrangement uses TRBV7-9 and TRBJ2-7, with 7 bases matching TRBD2. The germline V gene has CDR1 SEHNR and CDR2 FQNEAQ (reference sequence). The CDR3 sequence is 14 residues long. The V and J ends lost 3 bases and 3 bases, in that order; junction bases with no gene match: 5. CDR3 in DNA: TGTGCCAGCAGCTTGGGGGGGAGCGGCTACGAGCAGTACTTC. The encoded protein is CASSLGGSGYEQYF.

The rearrangement joins TRBV5-8 to TRBJ2-1; 15 nucleotides match TRBD2. The CDR3 runs to 18 residues. Germline V gives CDR1 SGHTS, CDR2 YDEGEE. Losses at the gene ends were 0 bases for V and 2 bases for J; bases not matched to a gene: 3. CDR3 residues: CASSLGTSGRAAYNEQFF. In DNA form, the CDR3 reads TGTGCCAGCAGCTTGGGGACTAGCGGGAGGGCGGCCTACAATGAGCAGTTCTTC.

This clone was counted a single time. The gene calls are TRBV6-1 and TRBJ2-2; TRBD1 matches 11 bases. CDR3 size: 15 residues. V dropped 6 bases and J dropped 3; count of bases not matched to a gene: 3. CDR1 MNHNS and CDR2 SASEGT come from the germline V gene. The CDR3 spells CASRRGQGDTGELFF. In DNA form, the CDR3 reads TGTGCCAGCAGGAGGGGACAGGGGGACACCGGGGAGCTGTTTTTT.

The chain employs TRBV2 and TRBJ2-7; 8 nucleotides align to TRBD1. The CDR3 runs to 15 residues. Unmatched junction bases numbered 5, after V lost 4 bases and J lost 0 bases. CDR1 and CDR2 from the germline V gene are SNHLY and FYNNEI. The CDR3 spells CASSGQGIGSYEQYF. The CDR3 DNA sequence: TGTGCCAGCAGTGGACAGGGGATCGGCTCCTACGAGCAGTACTTC.

The gene calls are TRBV29-1 and TRBJ2-2; D perhaps matches TRBD2 (6 bases). The germline gives CDR1 SQVTM, CDR2 ANQGSEA. V dropped 4 bases and J dropped 8 bases, with 11 bases sitting between them. The CDR3 runs 12 residues. The CDR3 reads CSVGRGAGELFF. CDR3 in DNA: TGCAGCGTTGGGAGGGGAGCGGGGGAGCTGTTTTTT.

This sequence joins TRBV12-5 and TRBJ1-2; TRBD1 matches at 7 bases. The CDR3 sequence is 13 residues long. The V segment lost 5 bases and the J segment 4 bases; nucleotides outside the gene matches: 4. Germline V gene lookup returns CDR1 LGHNT and CDR2 FRNRAP. This chain's CDR3 is CASGTGAFYGYTF. CDR3 nucleotides: TGTGCTAGTGGTACAGGGGCCTTCTATGGCTACACCTTC.

The chain employs TRBV29-1 and TRBJ2-1, with 10 bases aligning to TRBD2. Germline V gene data show CDR1 as SQVTM and CDR2 as ANQGSEA. The CDR3 is 13 amino acids. The trim removed 3 bases at V and 8 bases at J, leaving 4 bases unmatched. The CDR3 bases are TGCAGCGTTGATCCCGGACTAGCGGATGAGCAGTTCTTC. It encodes CSVDPGLADEQFF.

The chain joins TRBV29-1 to TRBJ2-1; TRBD2 matches at 9 bases. There are 17 residues in the CDR3. V shed 5 bases, J shed 0 bases, and the junction held 11 bases outside the gene matches. Germline CDR1 SQVTM, CDR2 ANQGSEA. Here the CDR3 reads CSVLSQREASSYNEQFF. The CDR3 DNA follows: TGCAGCGTTCTTTCCCAGCGGGAGGCGAGCTCCTACAATGAGCAGTTCTTC.

V usage is TRBV19 and J usage is TRBJ2-2; D perhaps matches TRBD1 (5 bases). Trimming left V 4 bases short and J 8 bases short, with 8 bases between. The CDR3 totals 12 residues. Germline values: CDR1 LNHDA, CDR2 SQIVND (reference sequence). CDR3 sequence (DNA): TGTGCCAGTAGTACACCAGGGGGGGAGCTGTTTTTT. Translating it yields CASSTPGGELFF. Looking up the rest from reference TRBV19 and TRBJ2-2 gives the full variable domain: DGGITQSPKYLFRKEGQNVTLSCEQNLNHDAMYWYRQDPGQGLRLIYYSQIVNDFQKGDIAEGYSVSREKKESFPLTVTSAQKNPTAFYLCASSTPGGELFFGEGSRLTVL.

The V gene is TRBV30, the J gene TRBJ2-2, with D tentatively TRBD1 (6 bases). The CDR3 runs 15 residues. CDR1 and CDR2 (germline): GTSNPN, SVGIG (reference sequence). V was cut by 2 bases and J by 4 bases, with 14 bases left in between. The CDR3 nucleotides read TGTGCCTGGAGTCGCCAGGACAGCCCCACCGGGGAGCTGTTTTTT. Translated, it gives CAWSRQDSPTGELFF.

This chain links TRBV13 with TRBJ2-5, with TRBD2 matching over 11 bases. Germline-derived CDR1 and CDR2 are PRHDT and FYEKMQ (reference sequence). The trim removed 5 bases at V and 3 bases at J, leaving 2 bases unmatched. CDR3 length: 14 residues. CDR3 sequence: CASSRLAGKETQYF. The CDR3 DNA sequence: TGTGCCAGCAGCCGACTAGCGGGGAAAGAGACCCAGTACTTC. The full variable domain, rest sourced from reference TRBV13 and TRBJ2-5, is AAGVIQSPRHLIKEKRETATLKCYPIPRHDTVYWYQQGPGQDPQFLISFYEKMQSDKGSIPDRFSAQQFSDYHSELNMSSLELGDSALYFCASSRLAGKETQYFGPGTRLLVL.

The chain carries TRBV21-1 and TRBJ2-2; the tabulated D call, TRBD2, remains unverified against the DNA. TRBV21-1 is a known pseudogene. The CDR3 loop spans 22 amino acids. CDR3 DNA sequence: TGTGCCAGCAGCAAAGATAGCGGTACGGGCCCTAGCGGGAGGGGGGGCACCGGGGAGCTGTTTTTT. Amino acid sequence: CASSKDSGTGPSGRGGTGELFF.

The rearrangement uses TRBV19 and TRBJ2-3, with D unresolved. The CDR3 loop spans 12 amino acids. Germline CDR1 reads LNHDA; CDR2 reads SQIVND (reference sequence). V lost 8 bases to trimming and J lost 4 bases, with 10 bases between them. This CDR3 reads CASVGLADTQYF. The CDR3 region has the DNA TGTGCCAGTGTGGGCCTCGCAGATACGCAGTATTTT.

This clone was detected only once. CDR3 sequence reads: CASSLASGSNNEQFF. CDR3 bases: TGCGCCAGCAGCTTGGCTAGCGGGAGCAACAATGAGCAGTTCTTC. The chain has TRBV5-1 and TRBJ2-1; 10 nucleotides match TRBD2. The CDR3 length is 15 residues. J was trimmed by 5 bases and V by 0 bases; bases with no gene match: 2. Germline lookup yields CDR1 SGHRS and CDR2 YFSETQ.

The chain couples TRBV5-7 to TRBJ2-1; 7 bases agree with TRBD2. Being an ORF, TRBV5-7 has a function that is uncertain. Trimming at V came to 6 bases and at J to 6 bases, leaving 6 bases not matched to a gene. The CDR3 runs to 13 residues. The CDR3, as DNA: TGTGCCAGCACCAAAGCGGGGCCCAATGAGCAGTTCTTC. It yields the protein CASTKAGPNEQFF.

V gene TRBV13 combines with J gene TRBJ2-2, with D tentatively TRBD2 (5 bases). Germline-derived CDR1 and CDR2 are PRHDT and FYEKMQ (reference sequence). CDR3 length equals 16 residues. Trimming cost V 0 bases and J 0 bases, with 8 bases left between them. CDR3 DNA sequence: TGTGCCAGCAGCTTAGGAGCGGAGGCGAACACCGGGGAGCTGTTTTTT. It encodes CASSLGAEANTGELFF.

This chain's CDR3 is CASSLLGARDGYTF. DNA of the CDR3: TGCGCCAGCAGCTTGCTGGGGGCCCGGGATGGCTACACCTTC. This chain connects TRBV5-1 to TRBJ1-2; TRBD1 might be the D (6 bases). The CDR3 spans 14 residues. Germline V gene sequence: CDR1 SGHRS, CDR2 YFSETQ. Trimming pared 1 base from V and 6 bases from J, leaving 13 bases between.

The chain links TRBV2 to TRBJ2-1; D is perhaps TRBD1 (5 bases). Trimming removed 5 bases from V and 5 bases from J, with 7 bases in between. There are 12 residues in the CDR3. Germline V gives CDR1 SNHLY, CDR2 FYNNEI. The CDR3 DNA is TGTGCCAGCAGTCTGACAGACAATGAGCAGTTCTTC. This gives the protein CASSLTDNEQFF.

This clone came up once. The gene calls are TRBV25-1 and TRBJ1-2, with D unclear. Germline CDR1 MGHDK, CDR2 SYGVNS. V was trimmed by 0 bases and J by 8 bases, leaving 13 bases between them. The CDR3 runs 14 residues. The CDR3 nucleotides read TGTGCCAGCAGTGAATATCAGTCAGCGGGGGGCTACACCTTC. The encoded protein is CASSEYQSAGGYTF.

This rearrangement joins TRBV4-1 to TRBJ1-3, with a weak D call TRBD1 (6 bases). V shed 6 bases and J shed 0 bases, with 9 bases lying between them. Germline lookup yields CDR1 MGHRA and CDR2 YSYEKL. This CDR3 has 14 amino acids. The chain's CDR3 is CASSETGSGNTIYF. The CDR3 nucleotides read TGCGCCAGCAGTGAGACAGGCTCTGGAAACACCATATATTTT.